This T cell receptor (beta chain) derives from a study of Ad26.COV2.S vaccination and SARS-CoV-2 variants (dated by TCRdb to the early 2020s). In the study overall: Donors in the vaccine arm were drawn from COV1001, a phase I-IIa trial of Ad26.COV2.S in healthy adults that was multicentre, randomized, double-blind and placebo-controlled. The TCR-sequenced set comprised around 30 samples: approximately 19 Ad26.COV2.S vaccine recipients, 5 placebo recipients and 8 SARS-CoV-2 convalescent individuals. Participants in the trial were split at random into five groups of five each, receiving low-dose or high-dose Ad26.COV2.S once or twice, or else placebo on both occasions. TCRbeta repertoire sequencing was used to assess the specificity and breadth of SARS-CoV-2-reactive T cell receptors after Ad26.COV2.S vaccination. Investigators remained blinded to trial group allocation during experiments and outcome assessment. Ad26.COV2.S was administered intramuscularly at 5 x 10^10 or 1 x 10^11 viral particles, either as a single shot or as two shots given 56 days apart. Broader findings and caveats from the paper: Spike-specific TCR breadth was higher in Ad26.COV2.S recipients than in placebo recipients (P = 0.0014). After vaccination, substantial breadth of spike-specific CD8+ and CD4+ T cell responses was reported. The authors noted that total T cell responses may have been underestimated by the TCR breadth and depth analyses. The study was not powered to compare responses between vaccine doses or regimens. Vaccine and placebo recipients had comparable non-spike TCR breadth, which fits with the vaccine containing only spike.

The immunoSEQ Assay was the method used to sequence TCRbeta CDR3 regions. After extraction, genomic DNA underwent amplification by bias-controlled multiplex PCR, followed by high-throughput sequencing. Per the source publication's procedure: To quantify the absolute abundance of every unique TCRbeta CDR3 region, sequences were collapsed and filtered. Usable DNA was measured by amplifying reference genes present in all nucleated cells, and TCRbeta template counts were normalized to that usable DNA to estimate T cell fraction. Repertoire TCRs were annotated as SARS-CoV-2-specific when V gene, CDR3 amino acid sequence and J gene were exactly matched to a known reactive TCR set. The reference SARS-CoV-2 TCR set came from MIRA and was filtered for enrichment in COVID-19-positive ImmuneCODE repertoires, removing public or cross-reactive TCRs. Using the MIRA antigens, annotated TCRs were further analysed by specific ORF or by position within an ORF. Depth was the summed frequency of annotated unique rearrangements, while breadth was defined as annotated unique rearrangements over total unique productive rearrangements. TCR breadth was compared between groups using two-sided Wilcoxon rank-sum tests. As stored in TCRdb, this immuneACCESS dataset retains in-frame rearrangements with V and J assigned. A fraction of the clones does not appear; measured against another copy, unresolved V genes explain less than half of the discrepancy, and the remainder lacks a known reason. V and J calls and clone size follow that table, whereas D and trimming were derived from the DNA. The sample table contains roughly 700,000 clones; only one count was recorded for more than 80% of them. Roughly 1.5% of the sample comes from the top ten.

The CDR3 numbers 15 residues from cysteine through phenylalanine. Only the CDR3 part of the read is kept: 45 bases, read in frame from the first base. The germline V gene gives CDR1 as MGHDK and CDR2 as SYGVNS. V and J lose 1 base and 6 bases, and a span of 13 bases separates them. Per the publication, the treatment or condition label means: some 20 received Ad26.COV2.S at low or high dose, single or two shots; roughly five received placebo; per-sample allocation not given. For vaccine and placebo recipients, repertoires were sequenced using samples collected on day 63 after the first injection. Cohort 1b enrolled some 25 adults aged 18-55 years at a single site in Boston, USA, between 29 July and 7 August 2020. Ad26.COV2.S consisted of a replication-incompetent adenovirus type 26 vector by which a prefusion-stabilized SARS-CoV-2 spike protein from the original Wuhan strain was expressed. About this clone: Its antigen specificity is not known. Within one base of it there is no much larger clone, and no base qualities were kept.

Rearrangement joined TRBV25-1 to TRBJ1-3, with no confidently assigned D gene. This TCR was recovered from a person aged 18-60 years who received the Ad26.COV2.S COVID-19 vaccine or a placebo. Sequenced material: peripheral blood, taken in a trial of Ad26.COV2.S vaccine versus placebo. The CDR3 protein sequence reads: CASSELLSELNTIYF. The DNA reads TGTGCCAGCAGTGAATTGTTGTCAGAGCTAAACACCATATATTTT. When the CDR3 is completed using the reference TRBV25-1 and TRBJ1-3 genes on either side, the full variable domain is EADIYQTPRYLVIGTGKKITLECSQTMGHDKMYWYQQDPGMELHLIHYSYGVNSTEKGDLSSESTVSRIRTEHFPLTLESARPSHTSQYLCASSELLSELNTIYFGEGSWLTVV.